This entry lists 25 T cell receptor beta chains sequenced from one sample in a study of early T cells in non-severe SARS-CoV-2 infection. MiXCR was run by TCRdb on the 5' RACE reads, yielding one entry per CDR3 protein. The sample has 30,000 or so distinct CDR3 sequences, 5% to 6.5% seen once. Sequenced material: whole blood. The receptor set was obtained from an adult who was a healthcare worker with PCR-confirmed SARS-CoV-2 infection or an uninfected control (not recorded which).

A few counts support this clonotype. The rearrangement uses TRBV24-1 and TRBJ2-2; 7 bases map to TRBD1. The CDR3 length is 16 residues. Losses at the gene ends were 8 bases for V and 2 bases for J; bases not matched to a gene: 10. Germline CDR1 reads KGHDR; CDR2 reads SFDVKD. The chain's CDR3 is CATKSHRDRNTGELFF. As DNA, the CDR3 is TGTGCCACCAAAAGCCACCGGGACAGAAACACCGGGGAGCTGTTTTTT.

By sample share, this clonotype is medium-sized (0.01 to 0.1%). V and J are TRBV7-2 and TRBJ2-5, with 7 bases aligning to TRBD2. Germline CDR1 is SGHTA and CDR2 is FQGNSA. The CDR3 runs to 14 residues. V shed 2 bases, J shed 1 base, and the junction held 1 base outside the gene matches. The CDR3 DNA reads TGTGCCAGCAGCTTATCTAGCGGCCAAGAGACCCAGTACTTC. Its protein is CASSLSSGQETQYF.

The rearrangement joins TRBV7-2 to TRBJ1-2; TRBD1 might be the D (5 bases). This CDR3 is built from 15 residues. V lost 1 base and J 4 bases, leaving 13 bases between the germline ends. Germline V gene sequence: CDR1 SGHTA, CDR2 FQGNSA. CDR3 nucleotide sequence: TGTGCCAGCAGCTTAGATTTGGGGCGCGTCTATGGCTACACCTTC. Translating it yields CASSLDLGRVYGYTF.

This clonotype has ten or more counts. V usage is TRBV10-3 and J usage is TRBJ2-1; 8 positions agree with TRBD2. CDR1 ENHRY and CDR2 SYGVKD come from the germline V gene. J lost 8 bases, V lost 0 bases, and 12 bases had no gene match. There are 17 residues in the CDR3. CDR3: CAISESRLAGSWDEQFF. The DNA for the CDR3 is TGTGCCATCAGTGAGTCGAGGCTAGCGGGCTCATGGGATGAGCAGTTCTTC.

This clonotype showed up many times. The rearrangement uses TRBV20-1 and TRBJ1-1; D call uncertain. Per germline, CDR1 DFQATT and CDR2 SNEGSKA (reference sequence). Deletions cut 0 bases from V and 1 base from J, with 6 bases between. CDR3 length: 13 residues. The CDR3 nucleotides are TGCAGTGCTAGAGATTGGCGGAACACTGAAGCTTTCTTT. This encodes CSARDWRNTEAFF.

In its sample, this clonotype was seen many times. The chain combines TRBV20-1 with TRBJ2-1; D is possibly TRBD2 (6 bases). The germline V gene has CDR1 DFQATT and CDR2 SNEGSKA (reference sequence). This CDR3 region has 14 residues. Trimming removed 3 bases at V and 2 bases at J, with 11 bases between. This CDR3 is CSARRLGPYNEQFF. Here the CDR3 DNA reads TGCAGTGCTAGGAGACTAGGCCCCTACAATGAGCAGTTCTTC.

The table lists this clonotype with a few counts. The chain carries TRBV28 and TRBJ2-4; 7 bases are a match to TRBD1. The germline V gene encodes CDR1 MDHEN and CDR2 SYDVKM. The CDR3 extends over 16 amino acids. V lost 10 bases to trimming and J lost 6 bases; unmatched junction nucleotides: 18. The CDR3 loop reads CATADRTGHGGNIQYF. As DNA, the CDR3 is TGTGCCACCGCCGACAGGACAGGCCACGGTGGAAACATTCAGTACTTC.

This clonotype has more than one count but fewer than ten. The chain employs TRBV4-1 and TRBJ2-3; D remains ambiguous. This CDR3 region has 13 residues. V was cut by 1 base and J by 5 bases, with 7 bases left in between. Per the germline V gene, CDR1 is MGHRA and CDR2 is YSYEKL. The CDR3 region has the DNA TGCGCCAGCAGCCAAGTCCGCGGAGATACGCAGTATTTT. Its protein is CASSQVRGDTQYF.

In its sample, this clonotype was seen many times. The chain uses TRBV5-5 and TRBJ2-5; D is undetermined. Trimming pared 4 bases from V and 2 bases from J, leaving 12 bases between. The CDR3 runs 14 residues. Germline V lookup: CDR1 SGHKS, CDR2 YYEKEE (reference sequence). The CDR3 here is CASSPLRMQETQYF. The CDR3 nucleotides are TGTGCCAGCAGCCCCCTGCGGATGCAAGAGACCCAGTACTTC.

In its sample, this clonotype was seen many times. The chain's CDR3 is CASSYSRTSTDTQYF. The CDR3 region has the DNA TGTGCCAGCAGTTACTCTCGGACTAGCACAGATACGCAGTATTTT. The J gene is TRBJ2-3, the V gene TRBV6-6, with a tentative D call TRBD2 (5 bases). CDR3 length: 15 residues. V lost 0 bases, J lost 0 bases, and 7 bases lay in between. Germline CDR1 is MNHNY and CDR2 is SVGAGI (reference sequence).

There are many counts of this clonotype. V usage is TRBV7-3 and J usage is TRBJ2-2; weak D call: TRBD2 (6 bases). The CDR3 loop spans 15 amino acids. The ends were cut back, 5 bases at V and 1 base at J, with 11 bases in the middle. The germline CDR1 and CDR2 sequences are SGHTA and FQGTGA. CDR3 sequence reads: CASSAGLGNTGELFF. CDR3 DNA: TGTGCCAGCAGCGCGGGACTTGGGAACACCGGGGAGCTGTTTTTT.

This chain joins TRBV5-1 and TRBJ2-7, with D maybe TRBD2 (7 bases). Germline V gene sequence: CDR1 SGHRS, CDR2 YFSETQ. The CDR3 spans 16 residues. Trimming stripped 1 base from V and 0 bases from J, with 14 bases between. The CDR3 is CASSLYRGGASYEQYF. CDR3 nucleotides: TGCGCCAGCAGCTTGTACCGCGGGGGCGCCTCCTACGAGCAGTACTTC.

This sequence joins TRBV10-1 and TRBJ2-5, with 7 bases fitting TRBD1. Germline CDR1 reads WNHNN; CDR2 reads SYGVQD (reference sequence). V shed 5 bases, J shed 5 bases, and the junction held 5 bases outside the gene matches. The CDR3 totals 13 residues. The CDR3 nucleotides read TGCGCCAGCAGTAGGACACAGGGGGAGACCCAGTACTTC. This gives the protein CASSRTQGETQYF.

This clonotype is deemed medium-sized. The chain employs TRBV29-1 and TRBJ1-2; unclear D gene. V was pared by 2 bases and J by 0 bases, with 7 bases between. CDR1 SQVTM and CDR2 ANQGSEA come from the germline V gene. The CDR3 has 13 amino acids. The CDR3 loop is CSVEHVTNYGYTF. In nucleotides, the CDR3 is TGCAGCGTTGAACATGTCACTAACTATGGCTACACCTTC. The complete variable domain, with remaining parts taken from reference TRBV29-1 and TRBJ1-2, reads SAVISQKPSRDICQRGTSLTIQCQVDSQVTMMFWYRQQPGQSLTLIATANQGSEATYESGFVIDKFPISRPNLTFSTLTVSNMSPEDSSIYLCSVEHVTNYGYTFGSGTRLTVV.

In its sample, this clonotype was seen a few times. The chain recombines TRBV18 with TRBJ2-7, with 11 bases that match TRBD2. CDR3 length: 19 amino acids. Trimming removed 6 bases from V and 6 bases from J; junction bases left unmatched: 22. The germline V gene has CDR1 KGHSH and CDR2 LQKENI. CDR3 coding DNA: TGTGCCAGCTCCTCTCTACAAGCCGTCTCTAGCGGGAGGACTCCCGAGCAGTACTTC. Encoded protein: CASSSLQAVSSGRTPEQYF.

This clonotype was seen many times. This chain connects TRBV19 to TRBJ2-1; 13 bases agree with TRBD2. Germline assignment: CDR1 LNHDA and CDR2 SQIVND (reference sequence). With 7 bases clipped from V and 8 bases from J, the junction kept 8 bases outside the gene matches. The CDR3 is 15 residues long. The CDR3 nucleotides are TGTGCCAGTACGGGGACTAGCGGGAACAATGATGAGCAGTTCTTC. Its protein is CASTGTSGNNDEQFF.

DNA of the CDR3: TGTGCCAGCAGCCAAGAAGCCAGCTCCTACGAGCAGTACTTC. Protein: CASSQEASSYEQYF. The chain couples TRBV4-2 to TRBJ2-7; D remains unclear. Trimming cost V 0 bases and J 0 bases, with 6 bases left between them. CDR3 length equals 14 residues. Germline V gene sequence: CDR1 LGHNA, CDR2 YNFKEQ.

This clonotype has a handful of counts. The rearrangement uses TRBV6-2 or TRBV6-3 and TRBJ2-2; no firm D call. Trimming took 3 bases from V and 0 from J, leaving 8 bases between them. The CDR3 contains 15 residues. Germline CDR1 is MNHEY and CDR2 is SVGEGT. The CDR3 sequence is CASSYGEANTGELFF. CDR3 DNA sequence: TGTGCCAGCAGTTATGGGGAAGCGAACACCGGGGAGCTGTTTTTT.

Only a few counts were recorded for this clonotype. V gene TRBV12-3 or TRBV12-4 combines with J gene TRBJ2-3; no firm D call. The V end was cut by 9 bases, the J end by 1 base, with 14 bases between. CDR3 length equals 14 residues. The CDR3 region is CASSLASGTDTQYF. CDR3 nucleotides: TGTGCCAGTTCCCTTGCGTCGGGCACAGATACGCAGTATTTT.

This clonotype was found a few times. The chain uses TRBV20-1 and TRBJ2-7; TRBD2 matches at 12 bases. The length of the CDR3 is 15 residues. V lost 2 bases, J lost 6 bases, and 8 bases stayed unmatched. Per germline, CDR1 DFQATT and CDR2 SNEGSKA (reference sequence). CDR3 in amino acids: CSARLPSGRGSEQYF. CDR3 DNA sequence: TGCAGTGCTAGACTGCCTAGCGGGAGGGGGTCCGAGCAGTACTTC.

This clonotype was counted ten times or more. The chain is built from TRBV25-1 and TRBJ1-2; 11 bases line up with TRBD1. After removal of 6 bases from V and 6 bases from J, the junction contained 18 bases not matched to a gene. Germline values: CDR1 MGHDK, CDR2 SYGVNS. This CDR3 has 18 residues. The DNA for the CDR3 is TGTGCCAGCAGCCCCCCGACCGGGACAGGGGGGTTAGTGGATGGCTACACCTTC. Translation: CASSPPTGTGGLVDGYTF.

The chain has TRBV7-2 and TRBJ2-2, with D uncertain. The length of the CDR3 is 12 residues. CDR1 is SGHTA and CDR2 is FQGNSA in the germline V gene. V lost 5 bases, J lost 6 bases, and 7 bases lay in between. In DNA, the CDR3 is TGTGCCAGCAGCCCCCTCGCCGGGGAGCTGTTTTTT. Its protein is CASSPLAGELFF.

This clonotype came up a few times. The genes are TRBV28 and TRBJ2-2, with 10 bases aligning to TRBD1. J gave up 4 bases and V 5 bases, and 7 bases lay outside the gene matches. The germline gives CDR1 MDHEN, CDR2 SYDVKM. The CDR3 has 16 residues. CDR3 amino acids: CASSRGDRGPTGELFF. CDR3 sequence (DNA): TGTGCCAGCAGTCGGGGGGACAGGGGACCCACCGGGGAGCTGTTTTTT.

This clonotype was counted at least ten times. The chain has TRBV12-3 or TRBV12-4 and TRBJ2-1; D gene uncertain. This CDR3 has 11 amino acids. Trimming removed 6 bases at V and 9 bases at J, with 9 bases between. The CDR3 reads CASRFVSEQFF. The CDR3 DNA reads TGTGCCAGCAGGTTCGTCTCTGAGCAGTTCTTC.

This chain links TRBV7-6 with TRBJ2-2; maybe TRBD2 (6 bases). V shed 1 base and J shed 0 bases, with 9 bases lying between them. CDR1 and CDR2 (germline): SGHVS, FNYEAQ. The length of the CDR3 is 16 residues. The CDR3 protein is CASSLVGTPNTGELFF. The CDR3 DNA follows: TGTGCCAGCAGCTTAGTTGGGACTCCGAACACCGGGGAGCTGTTTTTT.